A single sample gave rise to the 15 T cell receptor beta chains below, sequenced in a study of blood T cells in healthy people across ages. A second PCR of roughly 7 to 11 cycles used a sample-barcoded 5' primer and a J-beta primer mix. TCRdb passed the 5' RACE reads through MiXCR, listing each CDR3 protein once. The sample gives hundreds of thousands of distinct CDR3 sequences, 45% to 50% of which show up once; 30% to 40% is in the top ten. Sequencing was carried out using blood. The source is a woman aged 60 to 75 in good health.

The chain couples TRBV6-2 or TRBV6-3 to TRBJ2-3; tentative D call: TRBD2 (5 bases). Germline V gene sequence: CDR1 MNHEY, CDR2 SVGEGT. The CDR3 totals 13 residues. Trimming took 7 bases from V and 0 from J, leaving 8 bases between them. Here the CDR3 DNA reads TGTGCCAGCAAGGAGGATAGCACAGATACGCAGTATTTT. Its protein is CASKEDSTDTQYF.

CDR3 region: CASSPDNRDRDNEQFF. The CDR3 DNA reads as TGTGCCAGCTCACCAGACAATCGGGACAGAGACAATGAGCAGTTCTTC. V and J are TRBV18 and TRBJ2-1, with 7 bases that match TRBD1. V dropped 2 bases and J dropped 5; count of bases not matched to a gene: 9. Looked up from germline, CDR1 is KGHSH and CDR2 is LQKENI. There are 16 residues in the CDR3. Complete variable domain (other parts from reference TRBV18 and TRBJ2-1): NAGVMQNPRHLVRRRGQEARLRCSPMKGHSHVYWYRQLPEEGLKFMVYLQKENIIDESGMPKERFSAEFPKEGPSILRIQQVVRGDSAAYFCASSPDNRDRDNEQFFGPGTRLTVL.

This clonotype was observed a few times. V usage is TRBV20-1 and J usage is TRBJ1-2; 9 bases match TRBD1. The V gene end was trimmed by 4 bases and the J gene end by 0 bases; junction bases not matched to a gene: 9. The CDR3 runs to 16 residues. Germline lookup yields CDR1 DFQATT and CDR2 SNEGSKA (reference sequence). DNA of the CDR3: TGCAGTGCTACTACCCGGGACAGGGATACTAACTATGGCTACACCTTC. Protein: CSATTRDRDTNYGYTF.

The chain carries TRBV27 and TRBJ2-5; 9 bases map to TRBD2. The J call may be faulty, since TRBJ2-7 better matches the DNA end. From germline, CDR1 is MNHEY and CDR2 SMNVEV (reference sequence). The CDR3 length is 16 residues. The CDR3: CASSMLWREGRGEQYF. The CDR3 DNA follows: TGTGCCAGCAGTATGCTTTGGCGGGAGGGCCGTGGCGAGCAGTACTTC.

The sample holds a few counts of this clonotype. The V call is TRBV20-1, the J call TRBJ1-1, with D uncertain. V lost 1 base, J lost 7 bases, and 10 bases lay in between. The CDR3 loop spans 12 amino acids. The V gene's germline CDR1 is DFQATT and CDR2 SNEGSKA (reference sequence). The CDR3 sequence is CSARAGYSEAFF. The DNA for the CDR3 is TGCAGTGCTAGAGCTGGGTACAGTGAAGCTTTCTTT.

V gene TRBV20-1 combines with J gene TRBJ2-6, with D hard to call. V shed 5 bases and J shed 4 bases, with 9 bases lying between them. CDR1 and CDR2 from the germline V gene are DFQATT and SNEGSKA (reference sequence). CDR3 length: 13 amino acids. The CDR3 sequence is CSARWSGANVLTF. The DNA of the CDR3 is TGCAGTGCTCGATGGTCGGGGGCCAACGTCCTGACTTTC.

Regarding this clonotype: This may stem from a read error, because a much larger clone lies one nucleotide away. V usage is TRBV29-1 and J usage is TRBJ2-1, with D uncertain. Per germline, CDR1 SQVTM and CDR2 ANQGSEA. Trimming removed 1 base at V and 0 bases at J, with 13 bases between. The CDR3 contains 16 residues. The CDR3 sequence is CSVEGMSPSSYNEQFF. Here the CDR3 DNA reads TGCAGCGTTGAAGGTATGTCGCCGAGCTCCTACAATGAGCAGTTCTTC.

This clonotype came up a few times. The chain couples TRBV3-1 to TRBJ2-1; D might be TRBD1 (5 bases). CDR3 length: 15 residues. V was clipped by 4 bases and J by 9 bases, with 19 bases between them. Per the germline V gene, CDR1 is LGHDT and CDR2 is YNNKEL (reference sequence). The CDR3 loop reads CASSRLYQGVGEQFF. The CDR3 bases are TGTGCCAGCAGCCGACTCTACCAAGGGGTGGGTGAGCAGTTCTTC.

This clonotype was observed a handful of times. The chain combines TRBV20-1 with TRBJ2-5, with 8 bases fitting TRBD1. With V trimmed by 0 bases and J by 7 bases, 16 bases remained unmatched. Germline-derived CDR1 and CDR2 are DFQATT and SNEGSKA (reference sequence). This CDR3 has 17 residues. Written as DNA, the CDR3 is TGCAGTGCTAGAGATCACCCAGACAGGGGAGCTTGGGGGACCCAGTACTTC. Translated, it gives CSARDHPDRGAWGTQYF.

The CDR3 sequence: CSASGRTSGKYNEQFF. As DNA, the CDR3 is TGCAGTGCGAGTGGGAGGACTAGCGGAAAATACAATGAGCAGTTCTTC. This sequence joins TRBV20-1 and TRBJ2-1; 10 positions agree with TRBD2. After removal of 6 bases from V and 4 bases from J, the junction contained 12 bases not matched to a gene. Germline V CDR1 and CDR2: DFQATT, SNEGSKA (reference sequence). The CDR3 is 16 residues long.

The rearrangement uses TRBV25-1 and TRBJ2-1, with D possibly called TRBD1 or TRBD2 (6 bases each). The tail of the sequence fits TRBJ2-7 better, so the J call may be wrong. CDR1 is MGHDK and CDR2 is SYGVNS in the germline V gene. The length of the CDR3 is 16 residues. CDR3 in DNA: TGTGCCAGCAGTACCGAAGGAGGGGGTTCCTACAATGAGCAGTACTTC. Its protein is CASSTEGGGSYNEQYF.

This clonotype was observed a handful of times. The chain's CDR3 is CSARDAAGLAKNIQYF. The DNA of the CDR3 is TGCAGTGCTAGAGATGCGGCGGGGCTAGCCAAAAACATTCAGTACTTC. The V and J genes are TRBV20-1 and TRBJ2-4; TRBD2 might be the D (6 bases). The CDR3 is 16 amino acids. V was shortened by 0 bases and J by 0 bases, with 12 bases between the two germline ends. The germline V gene has CDR1 DFQATT and CDR2 SNEGSKA (reference sequence).

This clonotype was recorded at least ten times. This chain links TRBV3-1 with TRBJ1-1, with D hard to call. Trimming removed 0 bases from V and 1 base from J, with 6 bases in between. The CDR3 contains 14 residues. Germline assignment: CDR1 LGHDT and CDR2 YNNKEL (reference sequence). This chain's CDR3 is CASSQDLGNTEAFF. CDR3 nucleotide sequence: TGTGCCAGCAGCCAAGATTTGGGGAACACTGAAGCTTTCTTT.

This clonotype was seen more than once but under ten times. CDR3 coding DNA: TGCAGTGCTAGAGATGGGGGCAGTTTAAGAAACATTCAGTACTTC. Its protein is CSARDGGSLRNIQYF. The chain combines TRBV20-1 with TRBJ2-4, with a tentative D call TRBD1 (6 bases). The V gene lost 0 bases and the J gene lost 6 bases, with 15 bases spanning the gap. From germline, CDR1 is DFQATT and CDR2 SNEGSKA (reference sequence). This CDR3 has 15 amino acids.

At least ten counts were recorded for this clonotype. V usage is TRBV12-3 or TRBV12-4 and J usage is TRBJ2-7, with 8 bases identical to TRBD1. The CDR3 extends over 14 amino acids. The trim removed 5 bases at V and 1 base at J, leaving 4 bases unmatched. CDR3 residues: CASSPDRESYEQYF. The CDR3 DNA follows: TGTGCCAGCAGTCCGGACAGGGAGTCCTACGAGCAGTACTTC.